A single sample gave rise to the 14 T cell receptor beta chains below, sequenced in a study of identical twins. TCRdb re-derived calls from the 5' RACE reads in MiXCR, one entry per CDR3 protein. The sample records approximately 1.8 million distinct CDR3 sequences, roughly 35% being singletons. Specimen: cord blood. Receptor source: a newborn girl in good health.

V and J are TRBV11-2 and TRBJ1-3, with TRBD1 matching over 8 bases. The CDR3 has 14 residues. Trimming cost V 4 bases and J 3 bases; bases outside gene matches: 2. The germline V gene encodes CDR1 SGHAT and CDR2 FQNNGV. The CDR3 protein is CASSSGTGGNTIYF. The DNA of the CDR3 is TGTGCCAGCAGCTCAGGGACAGGTGGAAACACCATATATTTT.

This clonotype was detected only a few times. The V gene is TRBV7-9, the J gene TRBJ1-4; maybe TRBD1 (5 bases). The CDR3 consists of 14 residues. Between the trimmed V and J ends, which lost 4 bases and 8 bases, there was a span of 14 bases. The V gene's germline CDR1 is SEHNR and CDR2 FQNEAQ (reference sequence). The CDR3: CASSSGRRTEKLFF. CDR3 DNA: TGTGCCAGCAGCTCGGGACGGAGGACGGAAAAACTGTTTTTT.

This clonotype has only a few counts. This chain joins TRBV20-1 and TRBJ2-3; D is perhaps TRBD2 (7 bases). Trimming cost V 6 bases and J 6 bases, with 22 bases left between them. CDR3 length equals 15 residues. The V gene's germline CDR1 is DFQATT and CDR2 SNEGSKA (reference sequence). The CDR3 reads CSAQGGGLYVDTQYF. The CDR3 DNA reads TGCAGTGCCCAGGGCGGGGGCCTCTACGTGGATACGCAGTATTTT.

The table lists this clonotype with a few counts. In DNA form, the CDR3 reads TGTGCCAGCAGCCAAGATTCCGGACTAGCGGAGCAGTTCTTC. This codes for CASSQDSGLAEQFF. The V gene is TRBV3-1, the J gene TRBJ2-1, with 9 bases that match TRBD2. This CDR3 is 14 amino acids long. Germline lookup yields CDR1 LGHDT and CDR2 YNNKEL (reference sequence). Unmatched junction bases numbered 4, after V lost 0 bases and J lost 10 bases.

The CDR3 region is CSATRLLVDNEQFF. The CDR3 coding sequence is TGCAGTGCTACGCGGCTCCTGGTAGACAATGAGCAGTTCTTC. The rearrangement links TRBV20-1 to TRBJ2-1; D unresolved. V was cut by 4 bases and J by 5 bases, with 15 bases left in between. The CDR3 is 14 residues long. Germline CDR1 is DFQATT and CDR2 is SNEGSKA (reference sequence).

The chain couples TRBV10-3 to TRBJ2-2, with 12 bases that match TRBD2. V lost 3 bases to trimming and J lost 3 bases; unmatched junction nucleotides: 5. The germline CDR1 and CDR2 sequences are ENHRY and SYGVKD. CDR3 length equals 17 residues. CDR3: CAISDKLAGGHTGELFF. The CDR3 nucleotides are TGTGCCATCAGTGACAAGCTAGCGGGGGGGCACACCGGGGAGCTGTTTTTT.

This clonotype showed up just a few times. The V and J genes are TRBV24-1 and TRBJ2-1; possible D gene TRBD1, 6 bases. The germline gives CDR1 KGHDR, CDR2 SFDVKD. Trimming removed 8 bases from V and 0 bases from J, with 7 bases in between. CDR3 length equals 13 residues. The CDR3 region has the DNA TGTGCCACCACGGACAGCTCCTACAATGAGCAGTTCTTC. Translating gives CATTDSSYNEQFF.

This chain uses TRBV20-1 with TRBJ2-3, with a tentative D call TRBD2 (6 bases). Trimming took off 5 bases at V and 2 bases at J, with 14 bases between the two ends. The germline CDR1 and CDR2 sequences are DFQATT and SNEGSKA (reference sequence). There are 14 residues in the CDR3. The CDR3 sequence: CSAPDSGATDTQYF. CDR3 nucleotide sequence: TGCAGTGCTCCTGATAGCGGTGCCACAGATACGCAGTATTTT.

The genes are TRBV20-1 and TRBJ2-4, with 7 bases matching TRBD1. In germline, CDR1 is DFQATT, CDR2 SNEGSKA (reference sequence). There are 14 residues in the CDR3. The V and J ends lost 3 bases and 2 bases, in that order; junction bases with no gene match: 4. The CDR3 DNA is TGCAGTGCTAGGACAGGGTTTTCCAAAAACATTCAGTACTTC. It codes for CSARTGFSKNIQYF.

This clonotype was observed a handful of times. The genes are TRBV7-6 and TRBJ2-1; TRBD2 agrees at 10 bases. V shed 5 bases and J 3 bases; nucleotides not matched to a gene: 7. The germline CDR1 and CDR2 sequences are SGHVS and FNYEAQ. CDR3 length: 16 amino acids. Written as DNA, the CDR3 is TGTGCCAGCAGCGATCCACTAGCGGGACGCTACAATGAGCAGTTCTTC. Amino acids: CASSDPLAGRYNEQFF.

This clonotype appeared a few times. The V gene is TRBV7-9, the J gene TRBJ1-4; D is perhaps TRBD1 (5 bases). Germline CDR1 and CDR2: SEHNR and FQNEAQ (reference sequence). Trimming stripped 1 base from V and 8 bases from J, with 14 bases between. This CDR3 has 15 amino acids. In DNA, the CDR3 is TGTGCCAGCAGCTTAGAAGGGCCAGGGCGAGAAAAACTGTTTTTT. It translates to CASSLEGPGREKLFF.

CDR3: CASSIDHVPNYGYTF. Written as DNA, the CDR3 is TGTGCCAGTAGTATAGATCACGTCCCTAACTATGGCTACACCTTC. The rearrangement joins TRBV19 to TRBJ1-2; the D is unclear. The V gene lost 0 bases and the J gene lost 0 bases, with 8 bases spanning the gap. The CDR3 contains 15 residues. Per germline, CDR1 LNHDA and CDR2 SQIVND (reference sequence).

The count of this clonotype is one. The CDR3 region has the DNA TGTGCCACCAGTGATTCCGTTAGCGGGAGAAGTCAGTTCTTC. This gives the protein CATSDSVSGRSQFF. The V call is TRBV24-1, the J call TRBJ2-1, with TRBD2 matching over 9 bases. The V gene's germline CDR1 is KGHDR and CDR2 SFDVKD. V shed 2 bases and J 13 bases; nucleotides not matched to a gene: 8. This CDR3 region has 14 residues.

V is TRBV10-3 and J is TRBJ2-1, with D unclear. Germline CDR1 and CDR2: ENHRY and SYGVKD. The CDR3 totals 14 residues. V was shortened by 0 bases and J by 8 bases, with 11 bases between the two germline ends. The CDR3 DNA reads TGTGCCATCAGTGAGTCGAGCAGCGCTTATGAGCAGTTCTTC. Translation: CAISESSSAYEQFF.